The present entry profiles one T cell receptor beta chain with its context. The antigen is undetermined. CDR3 length equals 13 residues. Per germline, CDR1 KGHSH and CDR2 LQKENI. Trimming cost V 2 bases and J 2 bases, with 7 bases left between them. This sample was taken from a study of shared clonotypes between healthy human individuals. The wider study: The donor group consisted of a couple of women and a few men, aged 18 to 49. CD4 naive and memory got three plates each, CD8 naive two, CD8 memory one.

The repertoire was sequenced with immunoSEQ multiplex PCR; TCRdb's copy has only in-frame clones and lacks some. The sample lists about 1 million clones, about three quarters occurring once. Those who donated, Caucasian adults without exception, all lived in Nashville, Tennessee. Findings of the study overall: Generation probabilities of non-shared clonotypes were lower (relative to those shared by all four donors).

What was sequenced was memory CD4+ T cells sorted from blood. Subset specified: CD45RA-negative fraction. This receptor was identified in a man in his late teens or twenties in good health. V gene TRBV18 combines with J gene TRBJ2-7; possibly TRBD1 for D (5 bases). CDR3 amino acids: CASSPMDTYEQYF. CDR3 sequence (DNA): TGTGCCAGCTCACCAATGGACACCTACGAGCAGTACTTC.